Shown below are 6 T cell receptor beta chains from a single sample sequenced in a study of shared clonotypes between healthy human individuals. Assay: immunoSEQ multiplex PCR; the TCRdb copy retains only in-frame clones and omits some. The sample carries 450,000 to 500,000 clones, about three quarters recorded once. The material sequenced was PBMCs. Receptors originate from a woman aged 40-49 years in good health. Some clones in this sample may be carry-over from other donors' samples.

This chain uses TRBV2 with TRBJ2-2; D uncertain. CDR3 length equals 15 residues. Per germline, CDR1 SNHLY and CDR2 FYNNEI. Trimming left V 7 bases short and J 0 bases short, with 12 bases between. CDR3 residues: CASTWNLANTGELFF. The CDR3, as DNA: TGTGCCAGCACTTGGAACCTCGCGAACACCGGGGAGCTGTTTTTT.

The chain carries TRBV18 and TRBJ2-7; possibly TRBD2 for D (6 bases). Trimming removed 7 bases from V and 0 bases from J, with 13 bases in between. From germline, CDR1 is KGHSH and CDR2 LQKENI. The CDR3 runs 14 residues. This CDR3 reads CASCRDGSSYEQYF. The CDR3 coding sequence is TGTGCCAGCTGCCGAGACGGGAGCTCCTACGAGCAGTACTTC. Full variable domain (missing parts from reference TRBV18 and TRBJ2-7): NAGVMQNPRHLVRRRGQEARLRCSPMKGHSHVYWYRQLPEEGLKFMVYLQKENIIDESGMPKERFSAEFPKEGPSILRIQQVVRGDSAAYFCASCRDGSSYEQYFGPGTRLTVT.

This clone was seen ten or more times. V and J are TRBV7-9 and TRBJ2-3; tentatively, D is TRBD2 (5 bases). With 1 base removed from V and 2 bases from J, the gap between germline ends came to 10 bases. Germline lookup yields CDR1 SEHNR and CDR2 FQNEAQ (reference sequence). This CDR3 has 15 residues. The CDR3 sequence: CASSLGVAHTDTQYF. CDR3 nucleotide sequence: TGTGCCAGCAGCTTAGGGGTAGCGCACACAGATACGCAGTATTTT.

This clone came up many times. This chain joins TRBV6-4 and TRBJ1-5, with D unresolved. Per germline, CDR1 MRHNA and CDR2 SNTAGT. This CDR3 contains 15 residues. V lost 5 bases to trimming and J lost 0 bases, with 11 bases between them. CDR3 residues: CASSPDGGSNQPQHF. The DNA of the CDR3 is TGTGCCAGCAGTCCCGACGGAGGTAGCAATCAGCCCCAGCATTTT.

On this clone: A far larger clone is just one base off, so this is likely a read error. The genes are TRBV19 and TRBJ2-5; 9 nucleotides agree with TRBD2. There are 14 residues in the CDR3. J gave up 7 bases and V 2 bases, and 5 bases lay outside the gene matches. Germline values: CDR1 LNHDA, CDR2 SQIVND (reference sequence). Here the CDR3 reads CASSILAGRGTQYF. As DNA, the CDR3 is TGTGCCAGTAGTATACTAGCGGGAAGAGGGACCCAGTACTTC.

This clone has just a few counts. Only one base separates this from a far larger clonotype, so it likely reflects a read error. Additional DNA sequences in this sample encode the identical CDR3. V is TRBV2 and J is TRBJ1-4; D unresolved. The CDR3 is made up of 11 amino acids. Germline V gene lookup returns CDR1 SNHLY and CDR2 FYNNEI. The V end was cut by 9 bases, the J end by 6 bases, with 8 bases between. For the CDR3, the DNA is TGTGCCAGTCAAGGTTATGAAAAACTGTTTTTT. Its translation: CASQGYEKLFF. The full variable domain, rest sourced from reference TRBV2 and TRBJ1-4, is EPEVTQTPSHQVTQMGQEVILRCVPISNHLYFYWYRQILGQKVEFLVSFYNNEISEKSEIFDDQFSVERPDGSNFTLKIRSTKLEDSAMYFCASQGYEKLFFGSGTQLSVL.